This passage covers 12 T cell receptor beta chains from one sample sequenced in a study of blood T cell repertoires in COVID-19. Clones were read by immunoSEQ multiplex PCR, and TCRdb kept only the in-frame ones, dropping some. The sample lists 85,000 to 100,000 clones; 86% were seen once. The sequenced material came from peripheral blood. The source of these receptors is a man aged 60 to 69 with acute or convalescent COVID-19.

The chain joins TRBV15 to TRBJ1-1, with D maybe TRBD1 (5 bases). CDR3 length equals 16 residues. Trimming took off 2 bases at V and 1 base at J, with 14 bases between the two ends. Germline V gives CDR1 LNHNV, CDR2 YYDKDF (reference sequence). The CDR3 sequence: CATSRQGGFRNTEAFF. CDR3 nucleotides: TGTGCCACCAGCAGACAGGGAGGCTTTAGGAACACTGAAGCTTTCTTT.

The chain is built from TRBV11-2 and TRBJ2-1; no clear D gene. The CDR3 is made up of 11 amino acids. The V end was cut by 5 bases, the J end by 8 bases, with 7 bases between. Germline V lookup: CDR1 SGHAT, CDR2 FQNNGV. The CDR3 DNA follows: TGTGCCAGCAGCCCCACATATGAGCAGTTCTTC. Amino acids: CASSPTYEQFF.

The V gene is TRBV6-5, the J gene TRBJ2-7, with TRBD2 identical over 14 bases. The CDR3 loop spans 16 amino acids. V was clipped by 0 bases and J by 4 bases; unmatched bases: 2. Germline values: CDR1 MNHEY, CDR2 SVGAGI. The CDR3: CASSYSTSGGVYEQYF. Here the CDR3 DNA reads TGTGCCAGCAGTTACTCGACTAGCGGGGGGGTATACGAGCAGTACTTC.

This clone has a single count. The chain employs TRBV5-6 and TRBJ2-5; 9 positions match TRBD2. Germline V gene lookup returns CDR1 SGHDT and CDR2 YYEEEE. The CDR3 contains 14 residues. The junction had 2 bases not matched to a gene; V was cut back by 3 bases and J by 2 bases. The CDR3 loop is CASSSAGGQETQYF. The CDR3 DNA follows: TGTGCCAGCAGCTCGGCGGGGGGGCAAGAGACCCAGTACTTC.

The V and J genes are TRBV6-2 or TRBV6-3 and TRBJ1-6, with TRBD1 matching 10 bases. The CDR3 runs 16 residues. Germline assignment: CDR1 MNHEY and CDR2 SVGEGT. The V gene end was trimmed by 6 bases and the J gene end by 7 bases; junction bases not matched to a gene: 9. CDR3 in amino acids: CASRYTRDRGNSPLHF. The CDR3 coding sequence is TGTGCCAGCAGATACACTCGGGACAGGGGAAATTCACCCCTCCACTTT.

The chain has TRBV7-9 and TRBJ1-3; possible D gene TRBD1, 6 bases. This CDR3 is 17 amino acids long. Trimming removed 4 bases from V and 4 bases from J, with 20 bases in between. Per the germline V gene, CDR1 is SEHNR and CDR2 is FQNEAQ (reference sequence). The CDR3 reads CASSSGLRGAGGNTIYF. The CDR3 region has the DNA TGTGCCAGCAGCTCCGGGTTGCGGGGGGCAGGAGGAAACACCATATATTTT. The complete variable domain, with remaining parts taken from reference TRBV7-9 and TRBJ1-3, reads DTGVSQNPRHKITKRGQNVTFRCDPISEHNRLYWYRQTLGQGPEFLTYFQNEAQLEKSRLLSDRFSAERPKGSFSTLEIQRTEQGDSAMYLCASSSGLRGAGGNTIYFGEGSWLTVV.

This clone was recorded once. V usage is TRBV5-1 and J usage is TRBJ2-7, with 10 bases that match TRBD1. V gave up 5 bases and J gave up 6 bases; unmatched junction bases: 11. This CDR3 comprises 15 residues. The V gene's germline CDR1 is SGHRS and CDR2 YFSETQ. The CDR3 bases are TGCGCCAGCAGTCTACCCGGGACAGGGGCTCCCGAGCAGTACTTC. Translating it yields CASSLPGTGAPEQYF.

Only a few counts were recorded for this clone. J is TRBJ2-3 and V is TRBV6-2 or TRBV6-3; D is perhaps TRBD1 (6 bases). The length of the CDR3 is 11 residues. Germline CDR1 and CDR2: MNHEY and SVGEGT. V was clipped by 7 bases and J by 11 bases, with 13 bases between them. Written as DNA, the CDR3 is TGTGCCAGCACTTATGGACAGTTGCAGTATTTT. Protein: CASTYGQLQYF.

V usage is TRBV7-9 and J usage is TRBJ1-1; 7 bases are a match to TRBD1. CDR3 length equals 14 residues. CDR1 and CDR2 (germline): SEHNR, FQNEAQ (reference sequence). The trim removed 5 bases at V and 11 bases at J, leaving 14 bases unmatched. The DNA for the CDR3 is TGTGCCAGCAGCATCTCGACAGGGACGAGGTTGGCTTTCTTT. This sequence encodes CASSISTGTRLAFF.

V is TRBV6-5 and J is TRBJ1-2, with D tentatively TRBD1 (5 bases). The germline CDR1 and CDR2 sequences are MNHEY and SVGAGI. The length of the CDR3 is 14 residues. V was clipped by 4 bases and J by 5 bases, with 14 bases between them. The CDR3 coding sequence is TGTGCCAGCAGTTCCCACCCGACAGTATATGGCTACACCTTC. The encoded protein is CASSSHPTVYGYTF.

The chain has TRBV6-1 and TRBJ1-1, with D maybe TRBD1 (5 bases). Trimming removed 3 bases from V and 1 base from J, with 9 bases in between. The CDR3 totals 14 residues. Germline V gene data show CDR1 as MNHNS and CDR2 as SASEGT. This chain's CDR3 is CASSDPGGNTEAFF. In nucleotides, the CDR3 is TGTGCCAGCAGTGACCCCGGGGGGAACACTGAAGCTTTCTTT.

The chain has TRBV5-5 and TRBJ1-5; D might be TRBD1 (6 bases). The germline gives CDR1 SGHKS, CDR2 YYEKEE (reference sequence). This CDR3 is built from 15 residues. The V and J ends lost 0 bases and 0 bases respectively, with 7 bases between them. This chain's CDR3 is CASSLEQGSNQPQHF. The DNA of the CDR3 is TGTGCCAGCAGCTTGGAACAGGGTAGCAATCAGCCCCAGCATTTT.